This T cell receptor beta chain is drawn from a study of T-cell reconstitution after alpha-beta-depleted transplantation in children. Study outcomes and limitations: Newly produced T cells mostly provided counts and TCRbeta diversity after one year, as hyperexpanded clones declined.

Concerning this clonotype: Antigen unknown.

With V trimmed by 5 bases and J by 7 bases, 16 bases remained unmatched. The CDR3 has 18 residues. The germline gives CDR1 SGHVS, CDR2 FNYEAQ. This sample's TCRbeta library carried unique molecular identifier barcodes. TCRdb itself ran the PCR reads through MiXCR, one entry per CDR3 protein. The data contain a few hundred thousand distinct CDR3 sequences, 13% of them singletons. The chain is built from TRBV7-6 and TRBJ2-3, with TRBD2 identical over 12 bases. This receptor was identified in a male patient between 10 and 17 years old who had a stem cell transplant for acute myeloid leukemia, so the T cells may come from the graft donor. The sequencing here drew on PBMCs, mostly from graft donor cells, taken 360 days after TCRalphabeta/CD19-depleted stem cell transplant. In nucleotides, the CDR3 is TGTGCCAGCAGCACGTCCGGGAAGACTAGCGGGAGTTTGTATACGCAGTATTTT. This gives the protein CASSTSGKTSGSLYTQYF. Together with reference TRBV7-6 and TRBJ2-3, the CDR3 gives the full variable domain: GAGVSQSPRYKVTKRGQDVALRCDPISGHVSLYWYRQALGQGPEFLTYFNYEAQQDKSGLPNDRFSAERPEGSISTLTIQRTEQRDSAMYRCASSTSGKTSGSLYTQYFGPGTRLTVL.